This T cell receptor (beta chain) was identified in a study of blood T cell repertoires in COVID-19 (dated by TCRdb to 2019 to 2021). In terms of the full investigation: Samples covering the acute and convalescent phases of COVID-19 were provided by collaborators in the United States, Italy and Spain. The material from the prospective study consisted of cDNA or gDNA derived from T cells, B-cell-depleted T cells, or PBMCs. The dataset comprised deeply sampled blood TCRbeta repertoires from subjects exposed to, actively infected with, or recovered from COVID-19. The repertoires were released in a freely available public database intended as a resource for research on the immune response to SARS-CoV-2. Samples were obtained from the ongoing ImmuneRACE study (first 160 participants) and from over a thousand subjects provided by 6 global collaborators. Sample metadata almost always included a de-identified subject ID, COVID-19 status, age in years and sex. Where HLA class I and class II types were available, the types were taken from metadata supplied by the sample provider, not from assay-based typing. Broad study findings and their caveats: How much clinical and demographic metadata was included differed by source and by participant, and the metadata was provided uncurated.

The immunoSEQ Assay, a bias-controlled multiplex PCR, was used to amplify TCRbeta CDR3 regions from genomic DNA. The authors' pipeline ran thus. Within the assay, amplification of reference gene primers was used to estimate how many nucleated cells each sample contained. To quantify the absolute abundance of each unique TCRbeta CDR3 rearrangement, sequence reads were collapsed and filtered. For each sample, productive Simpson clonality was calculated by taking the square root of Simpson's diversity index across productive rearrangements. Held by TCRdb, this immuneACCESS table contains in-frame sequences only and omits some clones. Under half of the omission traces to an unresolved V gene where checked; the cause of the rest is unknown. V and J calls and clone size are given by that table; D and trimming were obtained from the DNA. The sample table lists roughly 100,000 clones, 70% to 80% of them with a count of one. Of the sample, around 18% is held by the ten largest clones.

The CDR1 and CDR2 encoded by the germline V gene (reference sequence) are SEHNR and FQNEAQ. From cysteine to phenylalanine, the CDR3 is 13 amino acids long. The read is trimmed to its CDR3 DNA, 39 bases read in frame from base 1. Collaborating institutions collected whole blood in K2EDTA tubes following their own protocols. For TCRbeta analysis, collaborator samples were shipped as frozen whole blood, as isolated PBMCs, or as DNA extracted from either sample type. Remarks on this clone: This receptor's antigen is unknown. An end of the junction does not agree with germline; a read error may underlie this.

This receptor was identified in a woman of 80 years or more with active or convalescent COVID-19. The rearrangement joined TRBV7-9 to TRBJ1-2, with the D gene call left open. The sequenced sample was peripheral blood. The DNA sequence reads TGTGCCAGCAGCTCTAGTACTAATTATGGCTACACCTTC. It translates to CASSSSTNYGYTF.